This T cell receptor (beta chain) derives from a study of CD8+ T cells in alopecia areata. Study-wide points: Scalp repertoires also include resident alphabeta T cells from normal skin. Clonality was higher in lesional than normal scalp, especially in alopecia totalis/universalis.

Extracted RNA was reverse transcribed into cDNA, the sequencing template. The table came from immunoSEQ multiplex PCR; TCRdb's copy has only in-frame clones and leaves some out. The repertoire holds some 11,000 clones, with roughly 56% as singletons. As concerns this clone: What it recognizes is unknown.

This CDR3 region has 11 residues. The V and J ends lost 7 bases and 6 bases, in that order; junction bases with no gene match: 3. Germline CDR1 reads SQVTM; CDR2 reads ANQGSEA. As part of sample collection, lesional scalp punch biopsies and peripheral blood were taken from alopecia areata patients. J is TRBJ1-2 and V is TRBV29-1, with 9 bases that match TRBD1. The TCR was taken from a human donor with alopecia areata. The specimen was skin, collected at week 0. CDR3: CSAGQGDGYTF. The CDR3, as DNA: TGCAGCGCGGGACAGGGAGATGGCTACACCTTC.